This TCR beta chain was sequenced for a study of blood T cells in healthy people across ages (dated by TCRdb to about 2015). For context, the study as a whole: Template switching captured roughly one uniquely barcoded TCR beta cDNA molecule per two T cells in model experiments. To avoid experimental bias, donors of different ages were spread randomly across the sequencing lanes. The study analyzed two additional independent replicas of 1 million unique cDNA reads from the same blood draw for two donors, one aged 18 to 30 and one aged 80 or older. The donors were split into four age groups: young (average about 15 years), middle-aged (39), aged (around 67) and long-lived (82). Using deep sequencing normalized with unique cDNA molecular identifiers, the study measured how TCR beta repertoire diversity changes with age. Study-wide findings and limitations: Because donor CMV infection status was unknown, age-related changes in expanded clonotypes were potentially confounded. Observed TCR beta diversity per million T cells fell roughly linearly with age, and a significant reduction was already apparent by age around 36. Bulk unsorted PBMC profiling prevented conclusive comparison of naive and antigen-experienced compartments. Compared with the aged group, the long-lived group had more naive CD4+ T cells, fewer expanded clones and increased TCR diversity, a pattern suggesting age selection. Total diversity estimates from one million sequenced T cells were considered lower bounds and underestimates. A strong correlation was found between observed TCR beta diversity and the percentage of naive T cells measured by flow cytometry.

The donors were roughly 38 Caucasian individuals from Russia, aged roughly 6 to 95 years, who were systemically healthy. Roughly 10 milliliters of peripheral blood were collected from each donor into EDTA-treated Vacutainer tubes. Ficoll-Paque density-gradient centrifugation was used to isolate PBMCs, with at least 7 million per sample. Total RNA was extracted from PBMCs with Trizol reagent, with at least 6 micrograms obtained per sample. The percentages of naive CD45RAhigh/CD27high T cells were determined by flow cytometry on a PBMC aliquot from every donor. Library construction relied on 5' RACE. This sample was sequenced with an Illumina HiSeq 2500. The second PCR ran for about 6 to 11 cycles and used a J-beta primer mix along with a sample-barcoded 5' primer. Each TCR beta cDNA molecule received a unique molecular identifier from a template-switch 5' adaptor carrying 12 random nucleotides. Each sample yielded at least 2.5 million CDR3-containing paired-end reads. First-strand cDNA synthesis was performed from all RNA using the Mint cDNA synthesis kit, with priming by a TRBC-specific oligonucleotide. After uracil-DNA glycosylase treatment, a first 18-cycle PCR used universal primers M1SS and BC2_uni_R on all cDNA. Per the original workflow: Normalization of each sample was performed by random selection of 1 million high-quality reads, each carrying a distinct molecular identifier. Instead of being binned into consensus sequences, reads with shared molecular identifiers were discarded. CDR3 identification, clonotype clustering and error correction used MiTCR with a Q25 quality threshold and the strictest error-elimination algorithm. Lower-bound total TCR beta diversity was estimated with a nonparametric unseen species model using Euler transformation. The raw public data were reprocessed by TCRdb itself: fastp quality trimming at Q25, MiXCR clonotype calling, in-frame beta chains only. Duplicate CDR3 protein sequences are folded into a single record with the most common DNA and genes. The V and J calls reflect TCRdb's pipeline rather than the authors' work. For this sample there are some 1.1 million distinct CDR3 sequences; roughly two fifths appear just once. The ten largest clonotypes hold around 13% of the sample.

From the cysteine through the phenylalanine, the CDR3 covers 16 amino acids. Only the CDR3 region is kept as DNA, spanning 48 bases read in frame from base 1. The germline V end is reduced by 6 bases and the J end by 5 bases; junction bases left unmatched: 12. This clonotype was seen at least ten times. The clone's antigen remains unknown. Per-base quality was not reported, and no clone a single base away is much larger than it. The receptor comes from a man in his late teens or twenties in good health. Recombination linked TRBV12-3 or TRBV12-4 to TRBJ2-3, with TRBD1 matching 9 junction bases. Sequencing was performed on blood. CDR3 region: CASSPRGQGLGDTQYF. The nucleotides are TGTGCCAGCAGCCCCAGAGGACAGGGGCTGGGAGATACGCAGTATTTT.